The 8 T cell receptor beta chains below all came from one sample that was sequenced in a study of CD4 T cells in relation to SARS-CoV-2 and coronaviruses. Antigens for these TCRs are unknown. Before the COVID-19 pandemic, during about 2010-2018, CD4+ T cells were taken from unexposed donors. CD4+ T cells were isolated from the cells after 10 days of culture. Libraries were prepared by immunoSEQ multiplex PCR; TCRdb keeps only in-frame clonotypes and omits some of them. The table has 15,000 to 20,000 clones, 79% seen once. The sample taken for sequencing was CD4+ T cells from PBMCs, cultured in vitro. All receptors come from a human donor in good health.

The chain couples TRBV11-2 to TRBJ1-2, with 7 nucleotides matching TRBD1. The CDR3 runs to 12 residues. V lost 5 bases and J lost 7; bases outside the gene matches: 4. In germline, CDR1 is SGHAT, CDR2 FQNNGV. The CDR3 spells CASSHRGFGYTF. CDR3 in DNA: TGTGCCAGCAGCCACAGGGGATTTGGCTACACCTTC.

V is TRBV3-1 (or the pseudogene TRBV3-2) and J is TRBJ2-7; D may match TRBD1 or TRBD2 (5 bases each). V lost 0 bases to trimming and J lost 3 bases, with 15 bases between them. CDR1 and CDR2 (germline): LGHDT, YNNKEL (reference sequence). This CDR3 region has 16 residues. The CDR3 region is CASSQDGAGTFYEQYF. CDR3 nucleotides: TGTGCCAGCAGCCAAGATGGAGCAGGGACCTTCTACGAGCAGTACTTC.

This clone has just one count. The chain uses TRBV4-1 and TRBJ1-1, with no clear D. Between the trimmed V and J ends, which lost 3 bases and 8 bases, there was a span of 13 bases. Germline-derived CDR1 and CDR2 are MGHRA and YSYEKL. The CDR3 totals 13 residues. The CDR3 DNA is TGCGCCAGCAGCCACCCGCACGGAGCAGAAGCTTTCTTT. Protein sequence: CASSHPHGAEAFF.

The rearrangement links TRBV2 to TRBJ1-2, with 8 bases that match TRBD1. The length of the CDR3 is 16 residues. Per germline, CDR1 SNHLY and CDR2 FYNNEI. Trimming took 4 bases from V and 0 from J; bases not matched to a gene: 7. CDR3 nucleotides: TGTGCCAGCAGTGGTTGGACAGGGCGAGCTAACTATGGCTACACCTTC. This encodes CASSGWTGRANYGYTF.

This chain links TRBV28 with TRBJ1-2, with no clear D. With 5 bases removed from V and 4 bases from J, the gap between germline ends came to 23 bases. The germline gives CDR1 MDHEN, CDR2 SYDVKM. This CDR3 is built from 17 residues. The CDR3 loop reads CASSGTIGQSKPYGYTF. DNA of the CDR3: TGTGCCAGCAGTGGCACGATCGGTCAGTCCAAACCCTATGGCTACACCTTC.

The chain joins TRBV19 to TRBJ1-2; tentative D call: TRBD1 (5 bases). CDR3 length equals 14 residues. V was cut by 5 bases and J by 2 bases, with 12 bases left in between. Germline V gives CDR1 LNHDA, CDR2 SQIVND (reference sequence). CDR3 in DNA: TGTGCCAGTAGTTATCAGGGAGGGAACTATGGCTACACCTTC. Translated: CASSYQGGNYGYTF.

The CDR3 DNA reads TGTGCCAGCAGCCGAGTGGGTCTAGCGGGAGCCAATGAGCAGTTCTTC. Its translation is CASSRVGLAGANEQFF. The J gene is TRBJ2-1, the V gene TRBV7-3; 10 bases agree with TRBD2. This CDR3 comprises 16 residues. Germline lookup yields CDR1 SGHTA and CDR2 FQGTGA. The V segment lost 5 bases and the J segment 6 bases; nucleotides outside the gene matches: 10.

This clone was picked up a small number of times. This chain links TRBV2 with TRBJ2-3, with 8 positions matching TRBD1. With 10 bases clipped from V and 4 bases from J, the junction kept 7 bases outside the gene matches. Germline CDR1 and CDR2: SNHLY and FYNNEI. This CDR3 spans 13 amino acids. For the CDR3, the DNA is TGTGCCACTCAGGGGGCGCGGGCAGATACGCAGTATTTT. The encoded protein is CATQGARADTQYF.